The rows below give T cell receptor beta chains drawn from one sample of a study of blood T cell repertoires in COVID-19. The assay was immunoSEQ multiplex PCR, and TCRdb's table has in-frame clones only and misses some. The data show 100,000 or so clones, about 76% seen once. Sequencing used peripheral blood. These receptors all come from a human donor in a cohort sampled during active COVID-19. The CDR3 runs from the conserved cysteine through the conserved F or W. D genes are given only for firm matches. Clone size, where shown, is once, few, many, or a class for clones that have expanded.

d_call	j_call	v_call	clone_size	cdr3_aa	cdr3_nt
-	TRBJ2-7	TRBV4-1	-	CASSPPEGYEQYF	TGCGCCAGCAGCCCCCCCGAGGGATACGAGCAGTACTTC
TRBD2	TRBJ2-6	TRBV19	-	CASSMRGGAGANVLTF	TGTGCCAGTAGTATGCGGGGGGGAGCTGGGGCCAACGTCCTGACTTTC
TRBD1	TRBJ2-5	TRBV24-1	-	CATSDRRGTGGRETQYF	TGTGCCACCAGTGATCGGCGGGGGACAGGGGGTAGAGAGACCCAGTACTTC
-	TRBJ2-2	TRBV6-5	-	CASSYAPRNTGELFF	TGTGCCAGCAGTTACGCTCCCAGGAACACCGGGGAGCTGTTTTTT
-	TRBJ2-7	TRBV6-5	-	CASSRDNSYEQYF	TGTGCCAGCAGCAGGGACAACTCCTACGAGCAGTACTTC
TRBD1	TRBJ1-6	TRBV6-1	-	CASSDVKTGALHF	TGTGCCAGCAGTGATGTTAAGACAGGGGCCCTCCACTTT
TRBD1	TRBJ2-4	TRBV28	-	CASSPRLGQGLDIQYF	TGTGCCAGCAGCCCCAGACTTGGACAGGGCTTAGACATTCAGTACTTC
TRBD1	TRBJ1-3	TRBV2	-	CASKRDSSGNTIYF	TGTGCCAGCAAGAGGGACAGCTCTGGAAACACCATATATTTT
-	TRBJ2-5	TRBV4-1	-	CASSLNRGLQETQYF	TGCGCCAGCAGCCTAAACAGGGGACTTCAAGAGACCCAGTACTTC
TRBD2	TRBJ2-7	TRBV6-5	-	CASSYTGLAGGEQYF	TGTGCCAGCAGTTACACGGGACTAGCGGGCGGCGAGCAGTACTTC
TRBD2	TRBJ2-1	TRBV19	medium-sized	CASSGLAAPGNEQFF	TGTGCCAGTAGCGGACTAGCGGCACCCGGGAATGAGCAGTTCTTC
TRBD1	TRBJ2-7	TRBV30	-	CAWTRDSVSYEQYF	TGTGCCTGGACCAGGGACAGCGTATCCTACGAGCAGTACTTC
TRBD1	TRBJ2-2	TRBV3-1/TRBV3-2	-	CASSVMTGGNTGELFF	TGTGCCAGCAGCGTGATGACAGGGGGGAACACCGGGGAGCTGTTTTTT
TRBD2	TRBJ2-5	TRBV6-5	-	CASSSGLAGQETQYF	TGTGCCAGCAGTTCGGGACTAGCGGGTCAAGAGACCCAGTACTTC
-	TRBJ1-5	TRBV15	-	CATSRGVGDGSNQPQHF	TGTGCCACCAGCAGAGGGGTAGGGGATGGGAGCAATCAGCCCCAGCATTTT
TRBD1	TRBJ2-2	TRBV24-1	-	CATSGQGARDGELFF	TGTGCCACCAGTGGTCAGGGGGCCCGGGACGGGGAGCTGTTTTTT
-	TRBJ2-5	TRBV29-1	-	CSVEDREGGIRTQYF	TGCAGCGTTGAAGATCGTGAAGGAGGGATCAGGACCCAGTACTTC
-	TRBJ1-1	TRBV27	-	CASSLSTYGEAFF	TGTGCCAGCAGTTTATCCACATATGGTGAAGCTTTCTTT
-	TRBJ2-3	TRBV5-1	once	CASSSMTADTQYF	TGCGCCAGCAGCTCGATGACAGCAGATACGCAGTATTTT
-	TRBJ1-4	TRBV24-1	-	CATSDLWQGTEKLFF	TGTGCCACCAGTGATTTGTGGCAGGGGACTGAAAAACTGTTTTTT
TRBD2	TRBJ2-2	TRBV11-3	-	CASSSGEAGELFF	TGTGCCAGCAGTAGCGGGGAAGCCGGGGAGCTGTTTTTT
-	TRBJ1-2	TRBV27	-	CASSSINPGNYGYTF	TGTGCCAGCAGTTCAATAAACCCGGGTAACTATGGCTACACCTTC
-	TRBJ2-7	TRBV29-1	-	CSVEVQGYEQYF	TGCAGCGTTGAAGTCCAGGGCTACGAGCAGTACTTC
-	TRBJ2-5	TRBV28	-	CASSPKRHRGQETQYF	TGTGCCAGCAGCCCGAAACGGCATAGGGGGCAAGAGACCCAGTACTTC
TRBD1	TRBJ1-3	TRBV28	once	CASSLPGGASAGNTIYF	TGTGCCAGCAGTTTACCAGGGGGCGCTTCGGCCGGAAACACCATATATTTT
TRBD1	TRBJ1-2	TRBV30	-	CAWSRDRPVGYTF	TGTGCCTGGAGCCGGGACAGGCCTGTTGGCTACACCTTC
TRBD1	TRBJ2-2	TRBV18	-	CASSPGQGNTGELFF	TGTGCCAGCTCACCGGGACAGGGGAACACCGGGGAGCTGTTTTTT
-	TRBJ1-2	TRBV19	once	CASIQGLGSNYGYTF	TGTGCCAGCATTCAGGGATTGGGATCCAACTATGGCTACACCTTC
TRBD1	TRBJ1-2	TRBV6-5	-	CASSRDSNYGYTF	TGTGCCAGCAGTAGGGACAGCAACTATGGCTACACCTTC
-	TRBJ2-7	TRBV2	-	CASSELAYQYF	TGTGCCAGCAGTGAATTGGCTTACCAGTACTTC
TRBD2	TRBJ2-3	TRBV11-2	-	CASSSFRASGETDTQYF	TGTGCCAGCAGCTCCTTTCGGGCCAGCGGGGAAACAGATACGCAGTATTTT
TRBD1	TRBJ2-5	TRBV11-2	-	CASSPRQGSYQETQYF	TGTGCCAGCAGCCCAAGACAGGGGTCGTACCAAGAGACCCAGTACTTC
-	TRBJ1-2	TRBV11-2	-	CASSQFPRAPGGYTF	TGTGCCAGCAGCCAGTTCCCCAGGGCCCCGGGTGGCTACACCTTC
-	TRBJ2-7	TRBV5-1	-	CASRTDPGLDEQYF	TGCGCCAGCAGAACTGACCCGGGACTGGACGAGCAGTACTTC
TRBD2	TRBJ2-7	TRBV9	-	CASSTGLAGGTNSYEQYF	TGTGCCAGCAGCACGGGACTAGCGGGAGGGACAAACTCCTACGAGCAGTACTTC
TRBD1	TRBJ2-2	TRBV5-1	-	CASTPTGETGELFF	TGCGCCAGCACCCCGACAGGGGAAACCGGGGAGCTGTTTTTT
-	TRBJ2-5	TRBV29-1	-	CSVAEQETQYF	TGCAGCGTAGCGGAACAAGAGACCCAGTACTTC
TRBD1	TRBJ1-3	TRBV19	-	CASSTTGAGNTIYF	TGTGCCAGTAGCACGACAGGGGCTGGAAACACCATATATTTT
TRBD1	TRBJ1-3	TRBV7-6	-	CASSFYGTGPGNTIYF	TGTGCCAGCAGCTTCTACGGGACAGGGCCTGGAAACACCATATATTTT
-	TRBJ2-2	TRBV5-1	-	CASSLRTVNTGELFF	TGCGCCAGCAGCTTGAGGACAGTCAACACCGGGGAGCTGTTTTTT
-	TRBJ1-1	TRBV30	-	CAWDPLDSPNTEAFF	TGTGCCTGGGATCCCCTAGACAGTCCGAACACTGAAGCTTTCTTT
TRBD1	TRBJ2-1	TRBV9	-	CASSGAERDRVYEQFF	TGTGCCAGCAGCGGGGCGGAGCGGGACAGGGTTTATGAGCAGTTCTTC
-	TRBJ2-7	TRBV4-3	-	CASSQDHFGGGYILYF	TGCGCCAGCAGCCAAGATCATTTTGGGGGCGGGTACATCTTGTACTTC
TRBD1	TRBJ2-3	TRBV15	-	CATSGRQGPTDTQYF	TGTGCCACCAGCGGGCGACAGGGTCCCACAGATACGCAGTATTTT
TRBD2	TRBJ2-7	TRBV6-1	-	CASSGGGSGGFYEQYF	TGTGCCAGCAGTGGGGGTGGGAGCGGGGGGTTCTACGAGCAGTACTTC
-	TRBJ1-2	TRBV29-1	-	CSVGQANYGYTF	TGCAGCGTTGGCCAGGCTAACTATGGCTACACCTTC
-	TRBJ2-7	TRBV29-1	once	CSVEDLGSSYEQYF	TGCAGCGTTGAAGATTTAGGGAGCTCCTACGAGCAGTACTTC
-	TRBJ1-4	TRBV19	many	CASASQGLYEKLFF	TGTGCCAGTGCATCACAGGGATTGTATGAAAAACTGTTTTTT
-	TRBJ2-3	TRBV19	-	CASSIGLDPDTQYF	TGTGCCAGTAGTATTGGTCTAGATCCAGATACGCAGTATTTT
TRBD2	TRBJ2-7	TRBV28	-	CASSLPGTIYEQYF	TGTGCCAGCAGTTTGCCCGGGACTATCTACGAGCAGTACTTC